These T cell receptor beta chains were read from a single sample in a study of blood T cell repertoires in COVID-19. Repertoires were generated with immunoSEQ multiplex PCR, while TCRdb's copy carries only in-frame clones and drops some. The sample contains around 87,000 clones, 85% to 90% of which appear only once. Sequenced sample: peripheral blood. Every receptor here comes from a human donor with active COVID-19. The donor label of this sample is uncertain. Both conserved end residues are part of each CDR3. Each record gives: J gene, clone size, V gene, D gene, CDR3 protein, CDR3 DNA. The D gene is left open where the match is weak. Not every row has a clone size; where given, it reads once, few, many or a size class.

j_call: TRBJ1-1
clone_size: NA
v_call: TRBV13
d_call: NA
cdr3_aa: CASSLGGNTEAFF
cdr3_nt: TGTGCCAGCAGCTTAGGGGGCAACACTGAAGCTTTCTTT

j_call: TRBJ1-2
clone_size: NA
v_call: TRBV18
d_call: NA
cdr3_aa: CASSSGTTNYGYTF
cdr3_nt: TGTGCCAGCTCATCCGGGACAACTAACTATGGCTACACCTTC

j_call: TRBJ1-1
clone_size: once
v_call: TRBV27
d_call: NA
cdr3_aa: CASSLGSTSNTEAFF
cdr3_nt: TGTGCCAGCAGTTTAGGCTCGACTTCGAACACTGAAGCTTTCTTT

j_call: TRBJ2-3
clone_size: NA
v_call: TRBV7-3
d_call: NA
cdr3_aa: CASSLAGGSTDTQYF
cdr3_nt: TGTGCCAGCAGCTTGGCGGGCGGGAGCACAGATACGCAGTATTTT

j_call: TRBJ2-5
clone_size: few
v_call: TRBV19
d_call: NA
cdr3_aa: CASSISAIGREGTQYF
cdr3_nt: TGTGCCAGTAGTATCTCGGCCATAGGACGGGAAGGGACCCAGTACTTC

j_call: TRBJ2-3
clone_size: NA
v_call: TRBV12-5
d_call: NA
cdr3_aa: CASRRQVSTDTQYF
cdr3_nt: TGTGCTAGTCGTAGACAGGTTAGCACAGATACGCAGTATTTT

j_call: TRBJ2-3
clone_size: NA
v_call: TRBV2
d_call: TRBD2
cdr3_aa: CASSFDSGAHTDTQYF
cdr3_nt: TGTGCCAGCAGTTTTGATAGCGGGGCGCACACAGATACGCAGTATTTT

j_call: TRBJ1-2
clone_size: many
v_call: TRBV27
d_call: NA
cdr3_aa: CASRGPGGGYTF
cdr3_nt: TGTGCCAGCAGGGGGCCCGGGGGAGGCTACACCTTC

j_call: TRBJ2-3
clone_size: NA
v_call: TRBV10-1
d_call: TRBD1
cdr3_aa: CASSPLSGTGGADTQYF
cdr3_nt: TGCGCCAGCAGCCCTTTGTCCGGGACAGGGGGTGCAGATACGCAGTATTTT

j_call: TRBJ2-3
clone_size: NA
v_call: TRBV4-2
d_call: TRBD2
cdr3_aa: CASSQDPTSKGTDTQYF
cdr3_nt: TGTGCCAGCAGCCAAGATCCGACTAGCAAGGGCACAGATACGCAGTATTTT

j_call: TRBJ1-2
clone_size: once
v_call: TRBV5-1
d_call: TRBD1
cdr3_aa: CASSLTGTEVYGYTF
cdr3_nt: TGCGCCAGCAGTCTCACCGGGACAGAAGTCTATGGCTACACCTTC

j_call: TRBJ1-1
clone_size: once
v_call: TRBV7-9
d_call: NA
cdr3_aa: CASSLMRPGDTEAFF
cdr3_nt: TGTGCCAGCAGCTTAATGAGGCCGGGGGACACTGAAGCTTTCTTT

j_call: TRBJ1-1
clone_size: NA
v_call: TRBV10-3
d_call: NA
cdr3_aa: CAISPTGLSTEAFF
cdr3_nt: TGTGCCATCAGTCCTACGGGACTGAGCACTGAAGCTTTCTTT

j_call: TRBJ1-5
clone_size: NA
v_call: TRBV15
d_call: NA
cdr3_aa: CATSRTAQNQPQHF
cdr3_nt: TGTGCCACCAGCCGGACAGCGCAAAATCAGCCCCAGCATTTT

j_call: TRBJ1-6
clone_size: NA
v_call: TRBV5-4
d_call: NA
cdr3_aa: CASSLGQVNSPLHF
cdr3_nt: TGTGCCAGCAGCTTGGGTCAGGTTAATTCACCCCTCCACTTT

j_call: TRBJ1-2
clone_size: NA
v_call: TRBV4-3
d_call: TRBD1
cdr3_aa: CASSPSRVGTVDSGYTF
cdr3_nt: TGCGCCAGCAGCCCCTCGAGGGTCGGGACAGTTGATTCTGGCTACACCTTC

j_call: TRBJ2-5
clone_size: NA
v_call: TRBV18
d_call: NA
cdr3_aa: CASSPGLWEETQYF
cdr3_nt: TGTGCCAGCTCCCCGGGACTGTGGGAAGAGACCCAGTACTTC

j_call: TRBJ2-1
clone_size: NA
v_call: TRBV6-2/TRBV6-3
d_call: TRBD2
cdr3_aa: CASSYLVAGSGGAGNEQFF
cdr3_nt: TGTGCCAGCAGTTACTTGGTGGCGGGTAGCGGGGGGGCCGGAAATGAGCAGTTCTTC

j_call: TRBJ2-1
clone_size: once
v_call: TRBV10-3
d_call: NA
cdr3_aa: CAISADARTPNNNEQFF
cdr3_nt: TGTGCCATCAGTGCCGACGCGAGGACACCCAATAACAATGAGCAGTTCTTC

j_call: TRBJ1-5
clone_size: once
v_call: TRBV3-1/TRBV3-2
d_call: TRBD1
cdr3_aa: CASSTGVGFNQPQHF
cdr3_nt: TGTGCCAGCAGTACAGGGGTAGGGTTCAATCAGCCCCAGCATTTT

j_call: TRBJ2-7
clone_size: NA
v_call: TRBV6-2/TRBV6-3
d_call: TRBD2
cdr3_aa: CASSFRTSGPYEQYF
cdr3_nt: TGTGCCAGCAGTTTCAGGACTAGCGGACCCTACGAGCAGTACTTC

j_call: TRBJ1-2
clone_size: NA
v_call: TRBV7-8
d_call: NA
cdr3_aa: CASSLGGGGYGYTF
cdr3_nt: TGTGCCAGCAGCTTAGGGGGCGGCGGCTATGGCTACACCTTC

j_call: TRBJ1-1
clone_size: NA
v_call: TRBV9
d_call: TRBD1
cdr3_aa: CASSSGTGRGTEAFF
cdr3_nt: TGTGCCAGCAGCTCAGGGACAGGGCGTGGCACTGAAGCTTTCTTT

j_call: TRBJ2-1
clone_size: NA
v_call: TRBV7-9
d_call: TRBD2
cdr3_aa: CASSPTSGVSSYNEQFF
cdr3_nt: TGTGCCAGCAGCCCTACTAGCGGGGTGAGCTCCTACAATGAGCAGTTCTTC

j_call: TRBJ1-3
clone_size: NA
v_call: TRBV5-8
d_call: NA
cdr3_aa: CASSLAPAGNTIYF
cdr3_nt: TGTGCCAGCAGCTTGGCGCCAGCGGGAAACACCATATATTTT